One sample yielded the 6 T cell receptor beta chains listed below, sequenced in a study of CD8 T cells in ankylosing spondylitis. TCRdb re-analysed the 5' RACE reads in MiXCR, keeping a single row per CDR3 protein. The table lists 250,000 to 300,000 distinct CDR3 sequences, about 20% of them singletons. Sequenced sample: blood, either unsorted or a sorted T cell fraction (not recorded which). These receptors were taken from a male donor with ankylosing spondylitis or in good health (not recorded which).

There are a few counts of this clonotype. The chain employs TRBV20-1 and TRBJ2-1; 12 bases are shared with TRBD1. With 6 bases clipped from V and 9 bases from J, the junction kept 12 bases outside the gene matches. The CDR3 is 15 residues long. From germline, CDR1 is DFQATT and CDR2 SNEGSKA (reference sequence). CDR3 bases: TGCAGTGCGGCACCGGGACAGGGGGCGCGGGGTGAGCAGTTCTTC. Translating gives CSAAPGQGARGEQFF.

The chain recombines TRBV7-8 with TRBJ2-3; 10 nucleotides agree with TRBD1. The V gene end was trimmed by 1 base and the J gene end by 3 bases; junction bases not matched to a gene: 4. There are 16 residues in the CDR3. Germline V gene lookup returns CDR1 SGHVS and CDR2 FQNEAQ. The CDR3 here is CASSLEGQGSTDTQYF. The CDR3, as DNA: TGTGCCAGCAGCTTAGAGGGACAGGGGTCGACAGATACGCAGTATTTT.

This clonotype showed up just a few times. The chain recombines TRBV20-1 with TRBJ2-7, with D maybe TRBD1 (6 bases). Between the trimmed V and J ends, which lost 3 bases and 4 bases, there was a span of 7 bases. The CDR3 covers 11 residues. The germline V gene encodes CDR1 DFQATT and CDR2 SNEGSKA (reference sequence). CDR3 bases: TGCAGTGCTAGGACAGGATACGAGCAGTACGTC. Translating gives CSARTGYEQYV.

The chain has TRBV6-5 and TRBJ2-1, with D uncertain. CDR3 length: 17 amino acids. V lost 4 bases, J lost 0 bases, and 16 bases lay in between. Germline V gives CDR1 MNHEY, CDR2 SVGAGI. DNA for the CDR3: TGTGCCAGCAGTTTTAATCCCCAGACCGACTCCTACAATGAGCAGTTCTTC. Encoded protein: CASSFNPQTDSYNEQFF.

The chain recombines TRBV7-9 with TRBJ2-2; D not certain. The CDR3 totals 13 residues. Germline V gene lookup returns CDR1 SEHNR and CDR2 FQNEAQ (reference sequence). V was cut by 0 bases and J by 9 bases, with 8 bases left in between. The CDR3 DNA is TGTGCCAGCAGCTTAGCGCCCTCCCGGGAGCTGTTTTTT. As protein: CASSLAPSRELFF. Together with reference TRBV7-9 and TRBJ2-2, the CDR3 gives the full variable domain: DTGVSQNPRHKITKRGQNVTFRCDPISEHNRLYWYRQTLGQGPEFLTYFQNEAQLEKSRLLSDRFSAERPKGSFSTLEIQRTEQGDSAMYLCASSLAPSRELFFGEGSRLTVL.

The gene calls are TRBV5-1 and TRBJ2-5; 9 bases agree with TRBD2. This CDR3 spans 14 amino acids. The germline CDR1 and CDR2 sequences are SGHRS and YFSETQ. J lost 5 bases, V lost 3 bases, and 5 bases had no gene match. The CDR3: CASSSLAGWETQYF. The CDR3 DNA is TGCGCCAGCAGCTCCCTAGCGGGATGGGAGACCCAGTACTTC.